The rows below give T cell receptor beta chains drawn from one sample of a study of blood T cell repertoires in COVID-19. The method was immunoSEQ multiplex PCR; TCRdb's version includes in-frame clones alone and lacks a portion of them. The sample includes around 96,000 clones, nearly 95% of them seen just once. Sequenced input: peripheral blood. Every receptor here comes from a human donor with active COVID-19. The donor label of this sample is uncertain. CDR3s include the opening cysteine and the closing phenylalanine or tryptophan. The order of the fields is J gene, D gene, V gene, clone size, CDR3 DNA, CDR3 protein. D genes are given only for firm matches. Size values are once, few and many counts, or a class for expanded clones, and some rows have none.

TRBJ1-4 TRBD1 TRBV19 - TGTGCCAGTAGTAGGACAGGGGGAGGCGAAAAACTGTTTTTT CASSRTGGGEKLFF
TRBJ2-5 TRBD2 TRBV2 - TGTGCCAGCAGGACGACTAGTAGCGGGCTGACGGAGACCCAGTACTTC CASRTTSSGLTETQYF
TRBJ1-2 - TRBV28 - TGTGCCAGCAGTTTCCGGGACGGACTAGGATACACCTTC CASSFRDGLGYTF
TRBJ2-7 - TRBV9 - TGTGCCAGCAGCGTAGATCCCGTGAGCTCCTACGAGCAGTACTTC CASSVDPVSSYEQYF
TRBJ2-3 - TRBV27 - TGTGCCAGCAGTTTCTTGGAGCGGTTGGATACGCAGTATTTT CASSFLERLDTQYF
TRBJ2-1 TRBD2 TRBV7-9 - TGTGCCAGCAGCTCTCCGGGACTAGCGGGCAATGAGCAGTTCTTC CASSSPGLAGNEQFF
TRBJ2-7 TRBD1 TRBV18 - TGTGCCAGCTCACCCTTCCCGGACAGGGTAAACGAGCAGTACTTC CASSPFPDRVNEQYF
TRBJ1-2 TRBD1 TRBV12-3/TRBV12-4 - TGTGCCAGCAGCCCGGGACAGAACTATGGCTACACCTTC CASSPGQNYGYTF
TRBJ2-4 TRBD2 TRBV4-1 - TGCGCCAGCAGCCAAACTAGCGGGGGATTTGAGGACATTCAGTACTTC CASSQTSGGFEDIQYF
TRBJ2-7 TRBD1 TRBV13 - TGTGCCAGCAGCACACCTCGAGGACAGGGGGCAGGGGAGCAGTACTTC CASSTPRGQGAGEQYF
TRBJ2-7 - TRBV6-5 - TGTGCCAGCAGTTCCCCGACAGGACCCTACGAGCAGTACTTC CASSSPTGPYEQYF
TRBJ2-7 - TRBV7-2 - TGTGCCAGCAGCACCACGGGGGTCTACGAGCAGTACTTC CASSTTGVYEQYF
TRBJ1-1 TRBD1 TRBV7-8 - TGTGCCAGCAGCTTAGCGACAGGGGGCGTGAACACTGAAGCTTTCTTT CASSLATGGVNTEAFF
TRBJ1-3 - TRBV7-9 - TGTGCCAGCAGACCAGGGCCTTCTGGAAACACCATATATTTT CASRPGPSGNTIYF
TRBJ2-7 - TRBV21-1 - TGTGCCAGCAGCAACCGCGGGACAGGGCCTGACGAGCAGTACTTC CASSNRGTGPDEQYF
TRBJ1-4 - TRBV11-3 - TGTGCCAGCAGCCCATACAGAGCAACTAATGAAAAACTGTTTTTT CASSPYRATNEKLFF
TRBJ2-6 TRBD1 TRBV11-2 - TGTGCCAGCAGCATAAGGACAGGGATCTACTCTGGGGCCAACGTCCTGACTTTC CASSIRTGIYSGANVLTF
TRBJ1-1 TRBD1 TRBV11-3 - TGTGCCAGCAGCTTGGACACCGGGACAGGGGACACTGAAGCTTTCTTT CASSLDTGTGDTEAFF
TRBJ1-2 TRBD1 TRBV5-4 - TGTGCCACCTCCCCGGGACAGGACTATGGCTACACCTTC CATSPGQDYGYTF
TRBJ1-6 TRBD1 TRBV5-1 - TGCGCCAGCAGCCCGGAGACAGGGGTTTCACCCCTCCACTTT CASSPETGVSPLHF
TRBJ2-1 TRBD2 TRBV11-2 - TGTGCCAGCAGCTTATTCGGGACTACAAACTCCTACAATGAGCAGTTCTTC CASSLFGTTNSYNEQFF
TRBJ2-2 - TRBV4-1 - TGCGCCAGCAGCCAAGCAGAGGCGAACACCGGGGAGCTGTTTTTT CASSQAEANTGELFF
TRBJ2-2 TRBD1 TRBV5-1 once TGCGCCAGCATTGGACAGGGGCCATCGGAGCTGTTTTTT CASIGQGPSELFF
TRBJ1-1 - TRBV28 - TGTGCCAGCAGTGCACCGACAGTGAACACTGAAGCTTTCTTT CASSAPTVNTEAFF
TRBJ2-7 TRBD2 TRBV5-4 - TGTGCCAGCAGCTTGGAACCGGGACTAGCGGGAATCGAGCAGTACTTC CASSLEPGLAGIEQYF
TRBJ1-1 - TRBV12-3/TRBV12-4 - TGTGCCAGTACGGACAGAAAGAACACTGAAGCTTTCTTT CASTDRKNTEAFF
TRBJ2-3 - TRBV29-1 - TGCAGCGTTGAAGTCGGAGATACGCAGTATTTT CSVEVGDTQYF
TRBJ2-2 TRBD1 TRBV19 - TGTGCCAGTAGTAAACCCCAGGGGGCGGGAAACACCGGGGAGCTGTTTTTT CASSKPQGAGNTGELFF
TRBJ2-7 TRBD1 TRBV4-1 once TGCGCCAGCAGCCAAGGGAGACAGGGCTACGAGCAGTACTTC CASSQGRQGYEQYF
TRBJ2-1 TRBD1 TRBV6-5 - TGTGCCAGCAGTCCCCCGGGACAGGTCCATGAGCAGTTCTTC CASSPPGQVHEQFF
TRBJ1-1 - TRBV6-6 - TGTGCCAGCAGCCCAGGGGTCCTAGCAGGGGTCACTGAAGCTTTCTTT CASSPGVLAGVTEAFF
TRBJ2-1 - TRBV6-5 - TGTGCCAGCATGATAGGAGGGTACAATGAGCAGTTCTTC CASMIGGYNEQFF
TRBJ2-1 TRBD2 TRBV5-6 once TGTGCCAGCAGCTTGGAATTAGCGGGGGGGCTAAGAAATGAGCAGTTCTTC CASSLELAGGLRNEQFF
TRBJ1-2 TRBD1 TRBV6-6 - TGTGCCAGCAGTGACCGACAGGGAAACTATGGCTACACCTTC CASSDRQGNYGYTF
TRBJ2-1 - TRBV19 - TGTGCCAGTACGCGCGGCGGACTGTCCTACAATGAGCAGTTCTTC CASTRGGLSYNEQFF
TRBJ1-1 TRBD1 TRBV19 once TGTGCCAGTACCCTGGGACAGGGCTTAAGCACTGAAGCTTTCTTT CASTLGQGLSTEAFF
TRBJ2-3 TRBD2 TRBV25-1 - TGTGCCACCGATCGGGACTACCGCACAGATACGCAGTATTTT CATDRDYRTDTQYF
TRBJ1-5 - TRBV28 - TGTGCCAGCAGAGCCTTGCAGGGTAGGCAGCCCCAGCATTTT CASRALQGRQPQHF
TRBJ2-7 - TRBV28 - TGTGCCAGCAGTTCCCGACTGGAAACCCCAGCGCAGTACTTC CASSSRLETPAQYF
TRBJ2-2 TRBD1 TRBV5-5 - TGTGCCAGCAGCTACCGGGACAGGGACACCGGGGAGCTGTTTTTT CASSYRDRDTGELFF
TRBJ2-2 TRBD1 TRBV27 - TGTGCCAGCAGCCCGGGACAGAATTCTGCCGGGGAGCTGTTTTTT CASSPGQNSAGELFF
TRBJ1-3 - TRBV30 - TGTGCCTGGAGAAAGCACGATACTTCCGGAAACACCATATATTTT CAWRKHDTSGNTIYF
TRBJ2-2 - TRBV6-5 - TGTGCCAGCACCCGAGGGGGGGCCGGGGAGCTGTTTTTT CASTRGGAGELFF
TRBJ1-1 TRBD1 TRBV12-3/TRBV12-4 - TGTGCCAGCAGTACCCGGGACAGGGTCATAGCTTTCTTT CASSTRDRVIAFF
TRBJ1-2 - TRBV2 - TGTGCCAGCAGTGAAGGGCCAGACTATGGCTACACCTTC CASSEGPDYGYTF
TRBJ1-3 - TRBV19 - TGTGCCAGTAGTATAGCGCGGCTACACTCTGGAAACACCATATATTTT CASSIARLHSGNTIYF
TRBJ2-5 - TRBV28 - TGTGCCAGCAGTTTTAAGGGACACCCACAAGAGACCCAGTACTTC CASSFKGHPQETQYF
TRBJ2-3 TRBD2 TRBV9 once TGTGCCAGCAGCGTGACTAGCGGGGATACTAGCACAGATACGCAGTATTTT CASSVTSGDTSTDTQYF
TRBJ2-3 TRBD2 TRBV5-1 - TGCGCCAGCAGCTTGGATAGCGGGACTGGGGGTACGCAGTATTTT CASSLDSGTGGTQYF
TRBJ2-5 TRBD1 TRBV4-3 - TGCGCCAGCAGCCAAGATTTCAGGGGGCTAGGTGAGACCCAGTACTTC CASSQDFRGLGETQYF
TRBJ1-1 - TRBV6-1 - TGTGCCAGCAGTGAATGGGGCAGTCGTGACACTGAAGCTTTCTTT CASSEWGSRDTEAFF
TRBJ1-2 - TRBV24-1 - TGTGCCACCAGTGACTACCGACAGGTCTATGGCTACACCTTC CATSDYRQVYGYTF